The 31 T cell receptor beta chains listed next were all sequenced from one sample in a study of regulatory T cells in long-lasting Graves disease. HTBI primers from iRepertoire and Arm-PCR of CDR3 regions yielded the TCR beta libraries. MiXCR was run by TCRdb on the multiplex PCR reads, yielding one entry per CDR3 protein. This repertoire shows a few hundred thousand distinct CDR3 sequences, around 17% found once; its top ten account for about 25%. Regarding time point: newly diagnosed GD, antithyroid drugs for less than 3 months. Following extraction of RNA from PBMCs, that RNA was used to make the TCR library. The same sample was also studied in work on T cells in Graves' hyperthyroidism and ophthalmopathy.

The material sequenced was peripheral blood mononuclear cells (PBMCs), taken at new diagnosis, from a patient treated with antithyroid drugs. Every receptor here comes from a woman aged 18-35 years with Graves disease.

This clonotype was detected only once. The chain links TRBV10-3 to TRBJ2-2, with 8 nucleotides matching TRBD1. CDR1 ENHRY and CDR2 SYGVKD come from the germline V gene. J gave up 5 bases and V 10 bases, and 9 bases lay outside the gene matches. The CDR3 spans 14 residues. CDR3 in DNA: TGTGCCACCAACCCCAGGGGGCGGACCGGGGAGCTGTTTTTT. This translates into CATNPRGRTGELFF.

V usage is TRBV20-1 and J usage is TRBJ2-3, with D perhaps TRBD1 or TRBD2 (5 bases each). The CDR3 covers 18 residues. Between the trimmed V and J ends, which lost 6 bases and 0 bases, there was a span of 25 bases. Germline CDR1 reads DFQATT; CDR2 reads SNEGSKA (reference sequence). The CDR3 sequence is CSAPDRGFAGGSTDTQYF. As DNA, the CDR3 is TGCAGTGCCCCGGACCGAGGGTTTGCTGGGGGTAGCACAGATACGCAGTATTTT.

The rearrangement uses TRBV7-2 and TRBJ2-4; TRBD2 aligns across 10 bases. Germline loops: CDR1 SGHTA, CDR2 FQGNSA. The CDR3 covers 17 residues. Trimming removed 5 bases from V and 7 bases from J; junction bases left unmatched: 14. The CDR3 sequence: CASSPWTSGKIRNIQYF. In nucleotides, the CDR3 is TGTGCCAGCAGCCCGTGGACTAGCGGCAAAATAAGGAACATTCAGTACTTC.

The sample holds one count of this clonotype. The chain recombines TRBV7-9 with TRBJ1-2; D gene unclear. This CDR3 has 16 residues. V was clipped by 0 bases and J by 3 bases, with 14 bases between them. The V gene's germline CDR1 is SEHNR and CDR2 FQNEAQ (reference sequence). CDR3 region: CASSLAESSAHYGYTF. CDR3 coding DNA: TGTGCCAGCAGCTTAGCGGAGTCTTCCGCGCACTATGGCTACACCTTC.

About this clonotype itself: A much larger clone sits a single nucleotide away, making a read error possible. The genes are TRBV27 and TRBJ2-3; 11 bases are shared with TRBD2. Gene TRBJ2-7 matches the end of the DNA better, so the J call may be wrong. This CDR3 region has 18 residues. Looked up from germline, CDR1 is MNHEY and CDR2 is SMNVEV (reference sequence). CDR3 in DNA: TGTGCCAGCGCTCCCCTGCGGCTGGGACTAGCGGTTGGAAATGAGCAGTACTTC. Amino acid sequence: CASAPLRLGLAVGNEQYF.

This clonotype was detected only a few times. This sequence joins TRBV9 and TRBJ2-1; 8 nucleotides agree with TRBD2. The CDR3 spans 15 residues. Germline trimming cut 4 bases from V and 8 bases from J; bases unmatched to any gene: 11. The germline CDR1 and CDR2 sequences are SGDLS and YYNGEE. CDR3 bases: TGTGCCAGCAGCCCTCATAGCGGGATGATCGATGAGCAGTTCTTC. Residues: CASSPHSGMIDEQFF.

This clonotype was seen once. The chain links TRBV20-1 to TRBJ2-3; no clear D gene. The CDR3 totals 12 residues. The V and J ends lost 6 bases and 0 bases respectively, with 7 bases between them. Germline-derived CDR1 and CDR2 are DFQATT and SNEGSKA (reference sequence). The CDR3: CSAQDSTDTQYF. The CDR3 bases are TGCAGTGCCCAGGACAGCACAGATACGCAGTATTTT.

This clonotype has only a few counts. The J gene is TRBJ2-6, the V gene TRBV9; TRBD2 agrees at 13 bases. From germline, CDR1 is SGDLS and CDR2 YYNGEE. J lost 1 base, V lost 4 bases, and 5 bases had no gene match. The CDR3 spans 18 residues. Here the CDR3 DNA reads TGTGCCAGCAGCCCAAGACTAGCGGGAGGTTCTGGGGCCAACGTCCTGACTTTC. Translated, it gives CASSPRLAGGSGANVLTF.

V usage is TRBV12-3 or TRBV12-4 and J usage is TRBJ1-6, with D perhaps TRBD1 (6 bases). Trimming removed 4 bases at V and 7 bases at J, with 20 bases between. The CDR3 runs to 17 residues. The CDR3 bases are TGTGCCAGCAGTTCCCCCCGCGAGACAGGATCAAATTCACCCCTCCACTTT. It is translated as CASSSPRETGSNSPLHF.

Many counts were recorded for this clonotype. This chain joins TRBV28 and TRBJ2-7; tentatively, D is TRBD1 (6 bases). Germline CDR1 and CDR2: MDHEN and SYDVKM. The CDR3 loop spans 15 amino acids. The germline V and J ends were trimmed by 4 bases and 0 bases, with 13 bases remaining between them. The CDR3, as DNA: TGTGCCAGCAGTTCTCCCCCGGACAGCTCCTACGAGCAGTACTTC. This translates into CASSSPPDSSYEQYF.

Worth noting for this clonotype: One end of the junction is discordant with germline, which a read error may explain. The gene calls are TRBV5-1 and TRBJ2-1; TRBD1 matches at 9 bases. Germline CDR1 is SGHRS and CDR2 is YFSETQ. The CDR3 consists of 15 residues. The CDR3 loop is CASRSTGGGVNEQLF. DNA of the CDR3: TGCGCCAGCAGATCTACAGGGGGCGGGGTCAATGAGCAGCTCTTC.

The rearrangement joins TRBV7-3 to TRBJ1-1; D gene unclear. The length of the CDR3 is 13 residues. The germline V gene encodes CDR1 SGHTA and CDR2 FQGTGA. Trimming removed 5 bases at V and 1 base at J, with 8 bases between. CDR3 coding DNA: TGTGCCAGCAGCATAGACGGGAACACTGAAGCTTTCTTT. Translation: CASSIDGNTEAFF.

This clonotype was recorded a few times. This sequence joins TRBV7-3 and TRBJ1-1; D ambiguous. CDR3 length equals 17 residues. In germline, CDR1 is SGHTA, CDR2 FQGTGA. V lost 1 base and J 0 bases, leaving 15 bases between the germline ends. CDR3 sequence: CASSLRPLGRMNTEAFF. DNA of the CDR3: TGTGCCAGCAGCTTAAGGCCCCTCGGGCGCATGAACACTGAAGCTTTCTTT.

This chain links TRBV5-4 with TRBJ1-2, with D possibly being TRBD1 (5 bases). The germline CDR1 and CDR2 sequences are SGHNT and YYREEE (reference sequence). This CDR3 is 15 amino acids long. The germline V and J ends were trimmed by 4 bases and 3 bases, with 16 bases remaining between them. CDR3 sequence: CASSLPGGRHYGYTF. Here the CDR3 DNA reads TGTGCCAGCAGCCTGCCGGGGGGGAGACACTATGGCTACACCTTC.

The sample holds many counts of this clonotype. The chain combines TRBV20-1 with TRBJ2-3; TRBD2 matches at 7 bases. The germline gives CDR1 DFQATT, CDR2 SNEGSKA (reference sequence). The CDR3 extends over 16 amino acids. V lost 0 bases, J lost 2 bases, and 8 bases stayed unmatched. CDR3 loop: CSARDPLADYTDTQYF. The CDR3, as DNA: TGCAGTGCTAGAGATCCCCTAGCGGATTACACAGATACGCAGTATTTT.

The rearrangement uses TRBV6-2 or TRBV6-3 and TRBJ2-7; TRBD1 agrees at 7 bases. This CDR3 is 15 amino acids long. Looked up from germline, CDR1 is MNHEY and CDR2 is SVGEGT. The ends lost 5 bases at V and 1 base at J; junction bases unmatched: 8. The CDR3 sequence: CASSATGDFSYEQYF. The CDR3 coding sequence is TGTGCCAGCAGTGCCACAGGGGATTTTTCCTACGAGCAGTACTTC.

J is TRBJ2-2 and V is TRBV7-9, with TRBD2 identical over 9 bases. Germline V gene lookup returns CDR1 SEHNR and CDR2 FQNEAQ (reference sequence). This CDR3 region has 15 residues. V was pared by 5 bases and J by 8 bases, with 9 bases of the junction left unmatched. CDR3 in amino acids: CASSPSWTSVGELFF. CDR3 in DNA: TGTGCCAGCAGCCCCAGCTGGACTAGCGTAGGGGAGCTGTTTTTT.

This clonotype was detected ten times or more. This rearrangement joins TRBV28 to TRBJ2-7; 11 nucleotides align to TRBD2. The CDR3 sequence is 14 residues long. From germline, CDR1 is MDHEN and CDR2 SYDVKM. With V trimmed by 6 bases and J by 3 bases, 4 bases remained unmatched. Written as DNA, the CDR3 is TGTGCCAGCAGCTTACTAGCGGGAGACTACGAGCAGTACTTC. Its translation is CASSLLAGDYEQYF.

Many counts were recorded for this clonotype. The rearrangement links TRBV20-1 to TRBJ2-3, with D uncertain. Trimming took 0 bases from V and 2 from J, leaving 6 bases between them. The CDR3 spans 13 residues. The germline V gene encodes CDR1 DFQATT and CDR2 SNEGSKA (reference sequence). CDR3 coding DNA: TGCAGTGCTAGAGATACACACACAGATACGCAGTATTTT. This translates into CSARDTHTDTQYF.

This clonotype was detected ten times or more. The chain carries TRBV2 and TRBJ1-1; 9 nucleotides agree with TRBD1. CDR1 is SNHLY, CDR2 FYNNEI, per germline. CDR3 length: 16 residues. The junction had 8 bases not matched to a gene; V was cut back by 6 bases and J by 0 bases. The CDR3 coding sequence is TGTGCCAGCAGACGAACAGGGGGCCAGATGAACACTGAAGCTTTCTTT. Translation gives CASRRTGGQMNTEAFF.

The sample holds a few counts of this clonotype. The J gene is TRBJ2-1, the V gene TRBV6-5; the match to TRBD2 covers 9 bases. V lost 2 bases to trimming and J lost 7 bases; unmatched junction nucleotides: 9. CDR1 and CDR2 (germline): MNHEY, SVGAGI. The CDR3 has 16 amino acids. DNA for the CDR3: TGTGCCAGCAGTTACCTTAGCGGGAGCAAGGGGAATGAGCAGTTCTTC. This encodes CASSYLSGSKGNEQFF.

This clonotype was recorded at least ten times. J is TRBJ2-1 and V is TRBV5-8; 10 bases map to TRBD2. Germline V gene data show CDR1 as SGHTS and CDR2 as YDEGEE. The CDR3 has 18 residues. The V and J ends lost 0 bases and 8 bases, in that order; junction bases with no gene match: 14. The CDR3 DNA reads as TGTGCCAGCAGCTTGGCTTTCAACAAGCGGGAGGGCAGCGATGAGCAGTTCTTC. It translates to CASSLAFNKREGSDEQFF.

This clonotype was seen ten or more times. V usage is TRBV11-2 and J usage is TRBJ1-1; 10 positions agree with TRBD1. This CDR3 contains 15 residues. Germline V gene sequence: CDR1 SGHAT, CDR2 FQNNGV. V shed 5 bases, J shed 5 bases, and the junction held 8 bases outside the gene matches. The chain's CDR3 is CASSMTGGLETEAFF. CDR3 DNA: TGTGCCAGCAGCATGACAGGGGGCCTGGAGACTGAAGCTTTCTTT.

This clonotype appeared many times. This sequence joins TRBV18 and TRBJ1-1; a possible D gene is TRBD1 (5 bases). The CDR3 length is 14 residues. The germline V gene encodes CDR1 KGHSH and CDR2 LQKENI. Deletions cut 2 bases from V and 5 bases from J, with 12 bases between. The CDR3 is CASSPGGKWTEAFF. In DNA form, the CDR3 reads TGTGCCAGCTCACCAGGGGGAAAATGGACTGAAGCTTTCTTT.

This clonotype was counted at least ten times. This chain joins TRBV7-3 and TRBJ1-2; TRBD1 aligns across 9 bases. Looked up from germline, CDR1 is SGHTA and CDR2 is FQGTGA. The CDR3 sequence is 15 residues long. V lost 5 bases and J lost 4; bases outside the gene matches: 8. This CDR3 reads CASSPQGAGSYGYTF. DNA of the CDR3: TGTGCCAGCAGCCCACAGGGGGCGGGTTCCTATGGCTACACCTTC.

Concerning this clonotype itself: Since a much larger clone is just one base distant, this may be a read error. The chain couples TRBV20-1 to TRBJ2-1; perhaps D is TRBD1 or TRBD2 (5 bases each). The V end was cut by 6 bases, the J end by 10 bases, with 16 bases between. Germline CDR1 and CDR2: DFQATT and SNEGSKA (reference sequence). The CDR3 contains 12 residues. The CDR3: CSAIGTSYEQFF. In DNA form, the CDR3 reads TGCAGTGCCATAGGGACCTCCTACGAGCAGTTCTTC.

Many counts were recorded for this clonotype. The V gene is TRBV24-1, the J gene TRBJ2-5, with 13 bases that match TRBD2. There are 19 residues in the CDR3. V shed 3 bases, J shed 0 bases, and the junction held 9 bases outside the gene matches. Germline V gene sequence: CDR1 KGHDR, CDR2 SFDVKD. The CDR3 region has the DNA TGTGCCACCAGTGATGCTTCCGGACTAGCGGGAGTGTACCAAGAGACCCAGTACTTC. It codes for CATSDASGLAGVYQETQYF.

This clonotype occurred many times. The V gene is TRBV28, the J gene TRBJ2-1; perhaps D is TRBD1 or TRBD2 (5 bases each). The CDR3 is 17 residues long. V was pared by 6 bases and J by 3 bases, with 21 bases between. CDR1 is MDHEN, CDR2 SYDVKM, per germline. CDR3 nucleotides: TGTGCCAGCAGCACTCTCTCCCGAGGGGCCAGCTACAATGAGCAGTTCTTC. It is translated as CASSTLSRGASYNEQFF.

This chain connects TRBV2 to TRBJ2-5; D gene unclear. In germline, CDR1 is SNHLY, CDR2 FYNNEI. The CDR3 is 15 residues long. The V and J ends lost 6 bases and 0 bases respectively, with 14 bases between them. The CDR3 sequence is CASSQAVGYQETQYF. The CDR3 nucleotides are TGTGCCAGCAGCCAAGCCGTGGGGTACCAAGAGACCCAGTACTTC.

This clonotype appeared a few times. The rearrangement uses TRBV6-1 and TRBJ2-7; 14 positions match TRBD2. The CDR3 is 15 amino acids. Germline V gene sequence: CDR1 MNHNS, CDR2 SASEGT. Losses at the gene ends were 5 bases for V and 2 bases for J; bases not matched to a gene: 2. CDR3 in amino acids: CASSKGLAGAYEQYF. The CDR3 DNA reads TGTGCCAGCAGTAAGGGACTAGCGGGAGCCTACGAGCAGTACTTC.

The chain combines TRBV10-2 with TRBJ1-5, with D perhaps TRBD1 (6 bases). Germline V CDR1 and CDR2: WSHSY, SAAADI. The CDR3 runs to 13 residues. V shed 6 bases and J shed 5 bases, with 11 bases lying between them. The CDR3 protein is CASSVQGHQPQHF. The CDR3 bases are TGCGCCAGCAGCGTACAGGGTCATCAGCCCCAGCATTTT.